Presented here are 18 T cell receptor beta chains from one specimen sequenced in a study of CD8+ T cells in alopecia areata. Reverse transcription of extracted RNA yielded cDNA, which provided the sequencing template. Using immunoSEQ multiplex PCR, the repertoire was profiled, and TCRdb retains in-frame clones only, with some absent. The sample includes roughly 180,000 clones, 63% seen only once; the top ten take roughly 1.7%. The source material was CD4+ T cells sorted from blood, sampled at week 0. The receptors here all came from a human donor with alopecia areata.

The chain couples TRBV29-1 to TRBJ2-1; 9 bases are shared with TRBD1. The CDR3 contains 13 residues. V shed 8 bases, J shed 2 bases, and the junction held 4 bases outside the gene matches. Germline CDR1 is SQVTM and CDR2 is ANQGSEA. The CDR3 DNA reads TGCAGCTTTGGACAGGGGACCTACAATGAGCAGTTCTTC. Amino acids: CSFGQGTYNEQFF.

This clone was detected only once. The rearrangement joins TRBV29-1 to TRBJ1-2; D is unresolved. This CDR3 spans 11 amino acids. Trimming removed 4 bases from V and 1 base from J, with 4 bases in between. CDR1 SQVTM and CDR2 ANQGSEA come from the germline V gene. The CDR3 protein is CSVGVNYGYTF. CDR3 DNA: TGCAGCGTTGGTGTTAACTATGGCTACACCTTC.

The chain carries TRBV30 and TRBJ2-3; TRBD1 agrees at 8 bases. The germline gives CDR1 GTSNPN, CDR2 SVGIG (reference sequence). V was pared by 2 bases and J by 2 bases, with 6 bases of the junction left unmatched. The CDR3 runs 15 residues. CDR3 nucleotide sequence: TGTGCCTGGAGTCCGGGACAGGTCTCCACAGATACGCAGTATTTT. The encoded protein is CAWSPGQVSTDTQYF. Variable domain in full (rest from reference TRBV30 and TRBJ2-3): SQTIHQWPATLVQPVGSPLSLECTVEGTSNPNLYWYRQAAGRGLQLLFYSVGIGQISSEVPQNLSASRPQDRQFILSSKKLLLSDSGFYLCAWSPGQVSTDTQYFGPGTRLTVL.

This chain uses TRBV11-3 with TRBJ1-1, with 7 bases that match TRBD1. The V and J ends lost 0 bases and 1 base, in that order; junction bases with no gene match: 8. Germline CDR1 is SGHNT and CDR2 is YENEEA. The CDR3 runs to 17 residues. The CDR3 reads CASSLDREGARNTEAFF. The CDR3 DNA reads TGTGCCAGCAGCTTAGATCGGGAGGGGGCGAGGAACACTGAAGCTTTCTTT.

The chain combines TRBV29-1 with TRBJ2-2; 11 nucleotides agree with TRBD1. V shed 8 bases, J shed 4 bases, and the junction held 9 bases outside the gene matches. Germline CDR1 reads SQVTM; CDR2 reads ANQGSEA. The CDR3 is 15 residues long. CDR3: CSILDRGQSTGELFF. The CDR3 nucleotides read TGCAGCATCTTGGACAGGGGGCAAAGCACCGGGGAGCTGTTTTTT.

The chain carries TRBV27 and TRBJ1-1, with unresolved D. The CDR3 consists of 14 residues. Germline CDR1 reads MNHEY; CDR2 reads SMNVEV (reference sequence). The V and J ends lost 5 bases and 0 bases respectively, with 10 bases between them. The DNA for the CDR3 is TGTGCCAGCAGTGTTCGGCACTTGAACACTGAAGCTTTCTTT. Translating gives CASSVRHLNTEAFF.

This clone came up once. The genes are TRBV28 and TRBJ1-4; D perhaps matches TRBD1 (5 bases). Trimming shortened V by 4 bases and J by 5 bases, and 14 bases separated the two germline ends. CDR1 is MDHEN, CDR2 SYDVKM, per germline. The CDR3 contains 15 residues. The CDR3 protein is CASSSPRAPNEKLFF. CDR3 bases: TGTGCCAGCAGTTCTCCCAGGGCTCCAAATGAAAAACTGTTTTTT.

The chain is built from TRBV30 and TRBJ1-2; D unclear. V shed 3 bases and J shed 1 base, with 9 bases lying between them. Germline V gene lookup returns CDR1 GTSNPN and CDR2 SVGIG (reference sequence). The CDR3 contains 13 residues. DNA of the CDR3: TGTGCCTGGAGCTCGACTGTTAACTATGGCTACACCTTC. Translation: CAWSSTVNYGYTF.

This chain links TRBV30 with TRBJ1-6, with 7 bases aligning to TRBD1. Germline V CDR1 and CDR2: GTSNPN, SVGIG (reference sequence). Trimming took 0 bases from V and 0 from J; bases not matched to a gene: 8. The CDR3 is made up of 18 amino acids. The DNA for the CDR3 is TGTGCCTGGAGTGTACGAGGACAGGCCAGCTCCTATAATTCACCCCTCCACTTT. Protein product: CAWSVRGQASSYNSPLHF.

The chain recombines TRBV12-5 with TRBJ2-7; either TRBD1 or TRBD2 may fit D (5 bases each). Germline V gene lookup returns CDR1 LGHNT and CDR2 FRNRAP. V dropped 4 bases and J dropped 2 bases, with 15 bases sitting between them. CDR3 size: 15 residues. The CDR3 sequence is CASGSGTSSAYEQYF. The CDR3 nucleotides are TGTGCTAGTGGTTCGGGGACGTCGTCGGCCTACGAGCAGTACTTC.

The rearrangement joins TRBV29-1 to TRBJ2-1; D might be TRBD1 (6 bases). The V gene lost 4 bases and the J gene lost 1 base, with 17 bases spanning the gap. The CDR3 extends over 16 amino acids. Germline V lookup: CDR1 SQVTM, CDR2 ANQGSEA. The chain's CDR3 is CSVGRDKGTSYNEQFF. CDR3 nucleotides: TGCAGCGTTGGTCGGGATAAGGGGACATCCTACAATGAGCAGTTCTTC.

The chain has TRBV30 and TRBJ1-2; D possibly corresponds to TRBD1 (6 bases). The V gene lost 7 bases and the J gene lost 0 bases, with 12 bases spanning the gap. Germline V gene data show CDR1 as GTSNPN and CDR2 as SVGIG (reference sequence). The length of the CDR3 is 13 residues. The CDR3 protein is CASLRTANYGYTF. Here the CDR3 DNA reads TGTGCCTCCCTCCGGACAGCTAACTATGGCTACACCTTC.

The genes are TRBV11-2 and TRBJ2-2, with TRBD1 identical over 9 bases. Germline V CDR1 and CDR2: SGHAT, FQNNGV. The V and J ends lost 5 bases and 5 bases, in that order; junction bases with no gene match: 9. The CDR3 sequence is 16 residues long. In nucleotides, the CDR3 is TGTGCCAGCAGCGGATCCGGGACAGGGAGGACCGGGGAGCTGTTTTTT. This translates into CASSGSGTGRTGELFF.

The V and J genes are TRBV5-6 and TRBJ1-2; TRBD1 is a possible D gene (6 bases). V gave up 2 bases and J gave up 4 bases, with 12 bases separating them. CDR3 length: 14 residues. The V gene's germline CDR1 is SGHDT and CDR2 YYEEEE. The CDR3 DNA reads as TGTGCCAGCAGCTTAAAGACAGGAATCTATGGCTACACCTTC. It is translated as CASSLKTGIYGYTF.

In DNA, the CDR3 is TGCGCCAGCAGCCTGAATCCCACGGGACAGGGTAATTCACCCCTCCACTTT. This codes for CASSLNPTGQGNSPLHF. J is TRBJ1-6 and V is TRBV4-3, with TRBD1 identical over 9 bases. The CDR3 consists of 17 residues. Germline CDR1 reads LGHNA; CDR2 reads YSLEER. J gave up 6 bases and V 4 bases, and 10 bases lay outside the gene matches.

This clone was picked up a small number of times. J is TRBJ1-1 and V is TRBV29-1; D not certain. Germline V gene data show CDR1 as SQVTM and CDR2 as ANQGSEA. The CDR3 sequence is 12 residues long. Trimming shortened V by 7 bases and J by 4 bases, and 13 bases separated the two germline ends. CDR3 loop: CSAVLVPTEAFF. The CDR3 nucleotides are TGCAGCGCTGTCCTGGTTCCCACTGAAGCTTTCTTT.

This clone was detected only a few times. J is TRBJ1-4 and V is TRBV7-2; D is undetermined. The CDR3 loop spans 13 amino acids. Germline CDR1 is SGHTA and CDR2 is FQGNSA. Deletions cut 5 bases from V and 8 bases from J, with 12 bases between. CDR3 sequence: CASSLPLGEKLFF. The CDR3 DNA follows: TGTGCCAGCAGCCTCCCACTGGGAGAAAAACTGTTTTTT.

The rearrangement uses TRBV7-2 and TRBJ1-6; 7 nucleotides line up with TRBD1. This CDR3 comprises 14 residues. V trimming: 3 bases; J trimming: 5 bases; junction bases outside the gene matches: 1. The germline V gene encodes CDR1 SGHTA and CDR2 FQGNSA. The CDR3 loop reads CASSLRGHNSPLHF. CDR3 bases: TGTGCCAGCAGCTTGAGGGGGCATAATTCACCCCTCCACTTT.